One and the same sample provided the 29 T cell receptor beta chains below, sequenced in a study of cytomegalovirus exposure and HLA in healthy donors. PCR used 60 Vbeta primers and 13 Jbeta primers. Repertoires were generated with immunoSEQ multiplex PCR, while TCRdb's copy carries only in-frame clones and drops some. The table records around 130,000 clones, less than 85% of them present only once. The sequencing input was PBMCs. All receptors come from a woman in her forties in good health and CMV-seropositive.

The chain links TRBV5-1 to TRBJ2-2, with TRBD2 matching 9 bases. Germline loops: CDR1 SGHRS, CDR2 YFSETQ. The CDR3 loop spans 14 amino acids. V dropped 5 bases and J dropped 1; count of bases not matched to a gene: 0. For the CDR3, the DNA is TGCGCCAGCAGACTAGCGGGGAACACCGGGGAGCTGTTTTTT. Its protein is CASRLAGNTGELFF.

This clone turned up a few times. The chain is built from TRBV7-3 and TRBJ2-7, with 11 bases that match TRBD2. Germline loops: CDR1 SGHTA, CDR2 FQGTGA. CDR3 length: 14 residues. V gave up 2 bases and J gave up 3 bases; unmatched junction bases: 0. The CDR3 DNA is TGTGCCAGCAGCTTACTAGCGGGGGGCTACGAGCAGTACTTC. Encoded protein: CASSLLAGGYEQYF.

V usage is TRBV7-2 and J usage is TRBJ1-2; 7 bases match TRBD1. Per germline, CDR1 SGHTA and CDR2 FQGNSA. This CDR3 is built from 18 residues. V was clipped by 4 bases and J by 1 base; unmatched bases: 15. CDR3 sequence (DNA): TGTGCCAGCAGCTCCGCAGACAGGGCGGGTTACAGTAACTATGGCTACACCTTC. Translation gives CASSSADRAGYSNYGYTF. Variable domain in full (rest from reference TRBV7-2 and TRBJ1-2): GAGVSQSPSNKVTEKGKDVELRCDPISGHTALYWYRQSLGQGLEFLIYFQGNSAPDKSGLPSDRFSAERTGGSVSTLTIQRTQQEDSAVYLCASSSADRAGYSNYGYTFGSGTRLTVV.

This sequence joins TRBV27 and TRBJ1-2, with TRBD1 matching 7 bases. The CDR3 loop spans 15 amino acids. Germline CDR1 is MNHEY and CDR2 is SMNVEV (reference sequence). Germline trimming cut 5 bases from V and 7 bases from J; bases unmatched to any gene: 13. As DNA, the CDR3 is TGTGCCAGCAGTAGAACAGGGGCTCTTCCCTCTGGCTACACCTTC. Amino acid sequence: CASSRTGALPSGYTF.

CDR3 in amino acids: CASSYDAAHEQYF. Written as DNA, the CDR3 is TGTGCCAGCAGTTACGATGCGGCCCACGAGCAGTACTTC. This chain connects TRBV6-5 to TRBJ2-7, with D unresolved. V dropped 2 bases and J dropped 5 bases, with 10 bases sitting between them. Germline-derived CDR1 and CDR2 are MNHEY and SVGAGI. The length of the CDR3 is 13 residues.

The V and J genes are TRBV7-2 and TRBJ2-7; TRBD1 matches 10 bases. V lost 5 bases and J lost 4; bases outside the gene matches: 2. The CDR3 is 13 amino acids. CDR1 is SGHTA, CDR2 FQGNSA, per germline. This CDR3 reads CASSDRGLYEQYF. CDR3 DNA sequence: TGTGCCAGCAGCGACAGGGGGCTTTACGAGCAGTACTTC.

This clone is a singleton in its sample. The chain combines TRBV9 with TRBJ2-1; D is possibly TRBD2 (5 bases). The CDR3 has 11 residues. Trimming pared 6 bases from V and 7 bases from J, leaving 8 bases between. The germline V gene has CDR1 SGDLS and CDR2 YYNGEE. The CDR3 DNA follows: TGTGCCAGCAAGGCGGGTAATGAGCAGTTCTTC. It encodes CASKAGNEQFF.

V is TRBV5-1 and J is TRBJ2-7, with D maybe TRBD2 (5 bases). CDR3 length: 15 amino acids. The V and J ends lost 4 bases and 2 bases respectively, with 16 bases between them. Germline CDR1 SGHRS, CDR2 YFSETQ. As DNA, the CDR3 is TGCGCCAGCAGCCGGTCCGAGGGCTCTACCTACGAGCAGTACTTC. It yields the protein CASSRSEGSTYEQYF. The full variable domain, completed using reference TRBV5-1 and TRBJ2-7, is KAGVTQTPRYLIKTRGQQVTLSCSPISGHRSVSWYQQTPGQGLQFLFEYFSETQRNKGNFPGRFSGRQFSNSRSEMNVSTLELGDSALYLCASSRSEGSTYEQYFGPGTRLTVT.

The rearrangement uses TRBV2 and TRBJ2-1; D ambiguous. The germline CDR1 and CDR2 sequences are SNHLY and FYNNEI. V was clipped by 7 bases and J by 5 bases, with 9 bases between them. This CDR3 is built from 12 residues. The CDR3 spells CASTGYNNEQFF. The CDR3 region has the DNA TGTGCCAGCACCGGGTACAACAATGAGCAGTTCTTC.

Written as DNA, the CDR3 is TGTGCCAGCAGCCAATCCCCATCCTACGAGCAGTACTTC. As protein: CASSQSPSYEQYF. The gene calls are TRBV6-5 and TRBJ2-7, with no clear D. CDR3 size: 13 residues. Deletions cut 6 bases from V and 1 base from J, with 10 bases between. Germline V gene lookup returns CDR1 MNHEY and CDR2 SVGAGI.

This clone was picked up a small number of times. This chain connects TRBV29-1 to TRBJ2-3, with 10 bases fitting TRBD2. The CDR3 loop spans 16 amino acids. V lost 0 bases to trimming and J lost 2 bases; unmatched junction nucleotides: 5. Germline loops: CDR1 SQVTM, CDR2 ANQGSEA. DNA for the CDR3: TGCAGCGTTGAAGATCCCCTAGCGGGGGCCACAGATACGCAGTATTTT. This sequence encodes CSVEDPLAGATDTQYF.

The rearrangement links TRBV5-4 to TRBJ1-3, with 9 bases matching TRBD1. The ends lost 2 bases at V and 5 bases at J; junction bases unmatched: 2. Per germline, CDR1 SGHNT and CDR2 YYREEE (reference sequence). The CDR3 runs 14 residues. The CDR3 loop is CASSLQGARNTIYF. The CDR3 DNA reads TGTGCCAGCAGCTTACAGGGGGCAAGAAACACCATATATTTT.

The chain couples TRBV29-1 to TRBJ1-5; 7 nucleotides match TRBD1. CDR1 is SQVTM and CDR2 is ANQGSEA in the germline V gene. V trimming: 4 bases; J trimming: 0 bases; junction bases outside the gene matches: 3. The CDR3 loop spans 14 amino acids. CDR3 nucleotide sequence: TGCAGCGTTGTAGACAGGGATAGCAATCAGCCCCAGCATTTT. This encodes CSVVDRDSNQPQHF.

This clone showed up just once. V and J are TRBV14 and TRBJ1-2, with TRBD1 identical over 7 bases. The CDR3 totals 17 residues. Trimming took 3 bases from V and 0 from J; bases not matched to a gene: 10. Per germline, CDR1 SGHDN and CDR2 FVKESK. The CDR3 region has the DNA TGTGCCAGCAGCCAGGGGCTCGGACAGGAAGCTAACTATGGCTACACCTTC. Its protein is CASSQGLGQEANYGYTF.

The genes are TRBV18 and TRBJ1-5, with D possibly TRBD1 on 5 matching bases. The CDR3 consists of 17 residues. V lost 3 bases and J lost 0, with 15 bases in between. Germline assignment: CDR1 KGHSH and CDR2 LQKENI. CDR3 amino acids: CASSPNLLTASNQPQHF. DNA of the CDR3: TGTGCCAGCTCACCGAATTTATTGACAGCTAGCAATCAGCCCCAGCATTTT. The full variable domain, its missing parts supplied by reference TRBV18 and TRBJ1-5, is NAGVMQNPRHLVRRRGQEARLRCSPMKGHSHVYWYRQLPEEGLKFMVYLQKENIIDESGMPKERFSAEFPKEGPSILRIQQVVRGDSAAYFCASSPNLLTASNQPQHFGDGTRLSIL.

This chain connects TRBV28 to TRBJ2-7, with 16 nucleotides matching TRBD2. Trimming took 5 bases from V and 7 from J; bases not matched to a gene: 8. The germline V gene encodes CDR1 MDHEN and CDR2 SYDVKM. This CDR3 is 16 amino acids long. Here the CDR3 DNA reads TGTGCCAGCAGTGAACACGGGACTAGCGGGAGGGTGGAGCAGTACTTC. Amino acids: CASSEHGTSGRVEQYF.

This rearrangement joins TRBV7-8 to TRBJ1-1; 7 nucleotides agree with TRBD1. The germline V gene encodes CDR1 SGHVS and CDR2 FQNEAQ. After removal of 5 bases from V and 0 bases from J, the junction contained 6 bases not matched to a gene. CDR3 length equals 15 residues. CDR3 DNA sequence: TGTGCCAGCAGCACTGGACAGGTAATGAACACTGAAGCTTTCTTT. Its protein is CASSTGQVMNTEAFF.

CDR3 region: CSALTPRPTNTGELFF. DNA of the CDR3: TGCAGCGCTCTTACCCCTAGGCCCACGAACACCGGGGAGCTGTTTTTT. The chain combines TRBV29-1 with TRBJ2-2, with D hard to call. From germline, CDR1 is SQVTM and CDR2 ANQGSEA. V lost 7 bases and J lost 0, with 18 bases in between. This CDR3 is built from 16 residues.

This clone was counted only a few times. CDR3 DNA sequence: TGCAGCGTCGCCACAGGGTGGGGAGGGGAAAAACTGTTTTTT. Translating it yields CSVATGWGGEKLFF. V gene TRBV29-1 combines with J gene TRBJ1-4; possibly TRBD1 for D (6 bases). The CDR3 is made up of 14 amino acids. Germline V gives CDR1 SQVTM, CDR2 ANQGSEA. V lost 6 bases and J 8 bases, leaving 19 bases between the germline ends. Using reference TRBV29-1 and TRBJ1-4 for the parts outside the CDR3, the full variable domain is SAVISQKPSRDICQRGTSLTIQCQVDSQVTMMFWYRQQPGQSLTLIATANQGSEATYESGFVIDKFPISRPNLTFSTLTVSNMSPEDSSIYLCSVATGWGGEKLFFGSGTQLSVL.

The chain uses TRBV5-4 and TRBJ1-2, with a weak D call TRBD1 (6 bases). V shed 0 bases and J shed 2 bases, with 11 bases lying between them. Per the germline V gene, CDR1 is SGHNT and CDR2 is YYREEE (reference sequence). This CDR3 comprises 15 residues. In nucleotides, the CDR3 is TGTGCCAGCAGCTTGGCCAAAAGGGGGAACTATGGCTACACCTTC. It is translated as CASSLAKRGNYGYTF.

J is TRBJ1-4 and V is TRBV14; a possible D gene is TRBD1 (5 bases). The CDR3 contains 16 residues. V was cut by 4 bases and J by 5 bases, with 17 bases left in between. Looked up from germline, CDR1 is SGHDN and CDR2 is FVKESK. In DNA, the CDR3 is TGTGCCAGCAGCCGGGCACGGGGGTCTGCAAATGAAAAACTGTTTTTT. Translation gives CASSRARGSANEKLFF.

The V call is TRBV7-2, the J call TRBJ2-5; D perhaps matches TRBD1 (6 bases). The DNA end is more similar to TRBJ2-7, so the J call may be wrong. The CDR3 covers 14 residues. Germline CDR1 is SGHTA and CDR2 is FQGNSA. The CDR3 loop is CASNLLGGGGEQYF. The CDR3 DNA sequence: TGTGCCAGCAACCTACTAGGGGGTGGGGGCGAGCAGTACTTC.

The chain has TRBV5-1 and TRBJ2-5, with TRBD2 matching 13 bases. CDR1 is SGHRS, CDR2 YFSETQ, per germline. This CDR3 is built from 17 residues. The junction had 6 bases not matched to a gene; V was cut back by 4 bases and J by 0 bases. CDR3 residues: CASSAELAGGYQETQYF. In nucleotides, the CDR3 is TGCGCCAGCAGCGCCGAACTAGCGGGAGGGTACCAAGAGACCCAGTACTTC.

This sequence joins TRBV15 and TRBJ2-7; D is possibly TRBD1 (5 bases). This CDR3 has 16 residues. CDR1 and CDR2 (germline): LNHNV, YYDKDF (reference sequence). V lost 0 bases to trimming and J lost 1 base, with 13 bases between them. The DNA of the CDR3 is TGTGCCACCAGCAGAGAAAGGGGCTTTTATTCCTACGAGCAGTACTTC. Residues: CATSRERGFYSYEQYF. The full variable domain, completed using reference TRBV15 and TRBJ2-7, is DAMVIQNPRYQVTQFGKPVTLSCSQTLNHNVMYWYQQKSSQAPKLLFHYYDKDFNNEADTPDNFQSRRPNTSFCFLDIRSPGLGDTAMYLCATSRERGFYSYEQYFGPGTRLTVT.

The V gene is TRBV29-1, the J gene TRBJ2-2; D gene unclear. The CDR3 has 14 residues. CDR1 SQVTM and CDR2 ANQGSEA come from the germline V gene. V was pared by 4 bases and J by 3 bases, with 12 bases between. The CDR3 loop is CSVVTAQHTGELFF. In DNA form, the CDR3 reads TGCAGCGTTGTAACAGCACAGCACACCGGGGAGCTGTTTTTT.

This clone was detected only a few times. The chain uses TRBV4-1 and TRBJ1-1, with TRBD1 as a possible D gene (5 bases). Germline V gene data show CDR1 as MGHRA and CDR2 as YSYEKL. The ends were cut back, 6 bases at V and 1 base at J, with 12 bases in the middle. This CDR3 spans 14 amino acids. The CDR3 reads CASRGQLKNTEAFF. CDR3 nucleotide sequence: TGCGCCAGCAGGGGGCAGCTGAAGAACACTGAAGCTTTCTTT.

The chain carries TRBV5-5 and TRBJ2-5; TRBD1 matches at 7 bases. The J call may be mistaken, given a closer DNA end match to TRBJ2-7. The CDR3 sequence is 15 residues long. The germline gives CDR1 SGHKS, CDR2 YYEKEE (reference sequence). The CDR3 nucleotides are TGTGCCAGCAGCTCGGGGACAGCAGTTTCCTACGAGCAGTACTTC. It is translated as CASSSGTAVSYEQYF.

The chain is built from TRBV7-2 and TRBJ2-3, with unresolved D. The germline V gene has CDR1 SGHTA and CDR2 FQGNSA. The CDR3 length is 11 residues. Trimming took 3 bases from V and 4 from J, leaving 2 bases between them. CDR3 in DNA: TGTGCCAGCAGCTTCGCAGATACGCAGTATTTT. This translates into CASSFADTQYF. Combining the CDR3 with reference TRBV7-2 and TRBJ2-3 gives the whole variable domain GAGVSQSPSNKVTEKGKDVELRCDPISGHTALYWYRQSLGQGLEFLIYFQGNSAPDKSGLPSDRFSAERTGGSVSTLTIQRTQQEDSAVYLCASSFADTQYFGPGTRLTVL.

The CDR3 DNA is TGTGCCAGTAGCCCACTAGCGGGGGGGCCTCCCGACTACGAGCAGTACTTC. It specifies CASSPLAGGPPDYEQYF. The chain joins TRBV19 to TRBJ2-7; 13 nucleotides agree with TRBD2. The CDR3 length is 17 residues. The germline V gene encodes CDR1 LNHDA and CDR2 SQIVND (reference sequence). V was clipped by 6 bases and J by 3 bases; unmatched bases: 11.